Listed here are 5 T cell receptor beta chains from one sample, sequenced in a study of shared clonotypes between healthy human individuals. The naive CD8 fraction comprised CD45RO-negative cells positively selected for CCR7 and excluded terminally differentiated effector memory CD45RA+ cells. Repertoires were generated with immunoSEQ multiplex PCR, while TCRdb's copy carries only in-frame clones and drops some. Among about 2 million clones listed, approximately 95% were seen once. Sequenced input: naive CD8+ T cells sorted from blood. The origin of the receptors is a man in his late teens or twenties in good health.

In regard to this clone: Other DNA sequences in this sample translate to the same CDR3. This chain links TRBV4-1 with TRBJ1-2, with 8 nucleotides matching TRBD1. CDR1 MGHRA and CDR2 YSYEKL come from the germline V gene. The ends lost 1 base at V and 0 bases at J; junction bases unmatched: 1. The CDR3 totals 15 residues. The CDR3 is CASSQVQGANYGYTF. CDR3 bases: TGCGCCAGCAGCCAAGTACAGGGGGCTAACTATGGCTACACCTTC.

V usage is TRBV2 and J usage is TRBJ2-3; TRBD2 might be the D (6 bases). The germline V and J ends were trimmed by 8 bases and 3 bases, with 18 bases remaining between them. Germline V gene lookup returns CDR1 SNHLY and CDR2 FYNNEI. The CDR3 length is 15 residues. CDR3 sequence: CASGTAGMGTDTQYF. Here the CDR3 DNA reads TGTGCCAGCGGGACGGCGGGGATGGGTACAGATACGCAGTATTTT.

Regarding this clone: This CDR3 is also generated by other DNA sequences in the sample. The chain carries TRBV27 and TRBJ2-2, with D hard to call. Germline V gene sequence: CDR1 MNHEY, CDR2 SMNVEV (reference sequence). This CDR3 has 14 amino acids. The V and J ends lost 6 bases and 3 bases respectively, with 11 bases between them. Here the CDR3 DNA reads TGTGCCAGCAGCCCGGGTAGCTACACCGGGGAGCTGTTTTTT. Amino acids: CASSPGSYTGELFF.

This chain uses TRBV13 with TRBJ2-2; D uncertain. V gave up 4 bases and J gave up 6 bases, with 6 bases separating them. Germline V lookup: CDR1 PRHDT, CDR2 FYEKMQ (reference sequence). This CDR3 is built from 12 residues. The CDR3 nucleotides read TGTGCCAGCAGCTCTTACTCCGGGGAGCTGTTTTTT. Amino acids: CASSSYSGELFF.

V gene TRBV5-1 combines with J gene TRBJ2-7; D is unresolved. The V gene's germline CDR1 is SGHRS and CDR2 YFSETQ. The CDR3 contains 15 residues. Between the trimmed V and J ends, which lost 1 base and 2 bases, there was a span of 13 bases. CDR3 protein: CASSLMAEQPYEQYF. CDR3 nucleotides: TGCGCCAGCAGCTTGATGGCAGAGCAACCCTACGAGCAGTACTTC.